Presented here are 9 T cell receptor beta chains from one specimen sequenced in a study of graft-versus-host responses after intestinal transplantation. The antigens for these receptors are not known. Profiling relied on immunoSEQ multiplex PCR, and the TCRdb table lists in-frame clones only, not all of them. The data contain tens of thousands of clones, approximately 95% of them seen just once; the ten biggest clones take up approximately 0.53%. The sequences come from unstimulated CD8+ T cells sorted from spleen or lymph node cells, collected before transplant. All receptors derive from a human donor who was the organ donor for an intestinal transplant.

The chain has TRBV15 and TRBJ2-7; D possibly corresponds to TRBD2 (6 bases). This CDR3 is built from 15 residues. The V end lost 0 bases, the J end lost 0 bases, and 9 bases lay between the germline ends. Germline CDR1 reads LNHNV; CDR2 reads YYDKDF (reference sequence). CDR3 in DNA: TGTGCCACCAGCAGAGATCTCGGGAGCTCCTACGAGCAGTACTTC. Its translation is CATSRDLGSSYEQYF.

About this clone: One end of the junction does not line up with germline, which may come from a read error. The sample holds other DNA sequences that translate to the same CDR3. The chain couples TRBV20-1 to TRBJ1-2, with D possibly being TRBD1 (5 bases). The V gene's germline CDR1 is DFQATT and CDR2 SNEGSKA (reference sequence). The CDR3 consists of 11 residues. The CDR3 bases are TGCAGCGCTACCGGGGACCATGGCTACACCTTC. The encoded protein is CSATGDHGYTF.

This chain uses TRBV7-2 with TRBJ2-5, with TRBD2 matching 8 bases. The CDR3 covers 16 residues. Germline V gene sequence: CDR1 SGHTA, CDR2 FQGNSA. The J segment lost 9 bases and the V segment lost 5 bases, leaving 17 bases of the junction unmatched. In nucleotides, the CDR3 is TGTGCCAGCAGCCGGGGGTGGCTAGCGGGTACTTCGGCCCAGTACTTC. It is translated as CASSRGWLAGTSAQYF.

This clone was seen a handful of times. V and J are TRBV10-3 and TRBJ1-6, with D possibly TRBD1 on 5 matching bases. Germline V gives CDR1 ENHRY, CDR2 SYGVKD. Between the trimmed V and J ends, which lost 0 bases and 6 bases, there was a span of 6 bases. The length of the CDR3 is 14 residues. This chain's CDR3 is CAISESRGNSPLHF. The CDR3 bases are TGTGCCATCAGTGAGTCGAGGGGTAATTCACCCCTCCACTTT.

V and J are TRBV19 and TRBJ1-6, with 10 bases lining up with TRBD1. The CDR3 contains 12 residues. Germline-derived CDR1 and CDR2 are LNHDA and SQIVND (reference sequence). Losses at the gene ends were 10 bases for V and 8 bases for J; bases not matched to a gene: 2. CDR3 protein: CAKGTGDSPLHF. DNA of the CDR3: TGTGCCAAAGGGACAGGGGATTCACCCCTCCACTTT.

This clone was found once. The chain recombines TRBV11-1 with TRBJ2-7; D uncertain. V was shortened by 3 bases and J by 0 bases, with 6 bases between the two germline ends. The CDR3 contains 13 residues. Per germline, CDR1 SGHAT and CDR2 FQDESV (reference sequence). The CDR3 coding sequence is TGTGCCAGCAGCTTTTCAAACTCCTACGAGCAGTACTTC. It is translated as CASSFSNSYEQYF.

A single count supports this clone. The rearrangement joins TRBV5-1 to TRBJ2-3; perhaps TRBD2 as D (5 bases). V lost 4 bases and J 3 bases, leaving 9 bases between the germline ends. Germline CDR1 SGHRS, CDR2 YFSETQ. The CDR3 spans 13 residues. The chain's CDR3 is CASSRDATDTQYF. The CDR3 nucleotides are TGCGCCAGCAGCCGGGATGCGACAGATACGCAGTATTTT.

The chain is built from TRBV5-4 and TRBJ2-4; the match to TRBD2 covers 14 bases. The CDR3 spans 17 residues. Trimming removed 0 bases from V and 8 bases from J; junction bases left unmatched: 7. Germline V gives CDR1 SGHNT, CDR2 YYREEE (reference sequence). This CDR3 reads CASSLGLAGGPKHIQYF. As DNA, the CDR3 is TGTGCCAGCAGCTTGGGACTAGCGGGGGGGCCTAAACACATTCAGTACTTC.

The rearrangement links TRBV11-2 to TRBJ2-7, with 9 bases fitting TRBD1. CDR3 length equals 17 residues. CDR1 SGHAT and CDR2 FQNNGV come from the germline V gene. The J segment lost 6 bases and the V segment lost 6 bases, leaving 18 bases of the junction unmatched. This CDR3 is CASRPALTGGAGREQYF. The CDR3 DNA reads TGTGCCAGCAGACCAGCCCTTACAGGGGGCGCAGGTCGCGAGCAGTACTTC.